One TCR beta chain is described in this entry. Its target is not known. The junction departs from the called germline gene at one end, perhaps through a read error. Germline CDR1 SGHNT, CDR2 YYREEE (reference sequence). The CDR3 is made up of 15 amino acids. The data derive from a study of T cells in Graves' hyperthyroidism and ophthalmopathy. General study findings and limits: In validation, the model predicted ophthalmopathy. These predictions came a median roughly six months before onset. Appearing also in blood were most of the thyroid clonotypes expanded above 0.001.

Amplification targeted TCR beta CDR3 regions from RNA transcripts. In the first-round RT-PCR of the TCR CDR3, the HTBI primer set was used. Each CDR3 protein gets one entry after TCRdb re-called the multiplex PCR reads with MiXCR. The data hold 200,000 to 300,000 distinct CDR3 sequences, with about a sixth observed a single time. Sequencing was performed on blood. The V call is TRBV5-4, the J call TRBJ1-2; perhaps TRBD1 as D (6 bases). This sequence originates from a woman younger than 30 with Graves' ophthalmopathy. The CDR3, as DNA: TGTACCAGCAGCCCCCGGGACACAGCTAACTATGGCTACACCTTC. Translated, it gives CTSSPRDTANYGYTF.